Following are 23 T cell receptor beta chains from one sample sequenced in a study of blood T cell repertoires in COVID-19. The protocol was immunoSEQ multiplex PCR, while the TCRdb copy is restricted to in-frame clones and leaves out a portion. The sample contains about 140,000 clones, more than 75% of which appear only once. Sequencing input: peripheral blood. The receptors derive from a woman between 45 and 65 years old with active or convalescent COVID-19.

The chain combines TRBV28 with TRBJ2-7; TRBD2 matches at 8 bases. With 3 bases clipped from V and 3 bases from J, the junction kept 19 bases outside the gene matches. The germline CDR1 and CDR2 sequences are MDHEN and SYDVKM. This CDR3 contains 19 residues. The CDR3 region has the DNA TGTGCCAGCAGTTTGATCCTTTCGAGGACTAGCCCTAGGATCTACGAGCAGTACTTC. Translation gives CASSLILSRTSPRIYEQYF.

The count of this clone is one. The gene calls are TRBV5-4 and TRBJ2-5; perhaps TRBD2 as D (7 bases). Germline CDR1 is SGHNT and CDR2 is YYREEE (reference sequence). V dropped 6 bases and J dropped 3 bases, with 21 bases sitting between them. The CDR3 has 16 residues. CDR3: CASTLGGASGKETQYF. CDR3 nucleotides: TGTGCCAGCACCCTGGGGGGCGCTAGCGGCAAAGAGACCCAGTACTTC.

This chain connects TRBV29-1 to TRBJ1-3; D is undetermined. The CDR3 is 14 amino acids. Trimming left V 5 bases short and J 2 bases short, with 13 bases between. CDR1 and CDR2 from the germline V gene are SQVTM and ANQGSEA. CDR3 DNA sequence: TGCAGCGTTATTTGGGCCGGGACTGGAAACACCATATATTTT. It specifies CSVIWAGTGNTIYF.

This clone has a handful of counts. The rearrangement joins TRBV28 to TRBJ1-1; D is possibly TRBD1 (5 bases). CDR1 and CDR2 from the germline V gene are MDHEN and SYDVKM. The V end was cut by 5 bases, the J end by 5 bases, with 18 bases between. This CDR3 region has 15 residues. CDR3 loop: CASSPPRGGRTEAFF. CDR3 in DNA: TGTGCCAGCAGTCCCCCCCGGGGGGGGAGGACTGAAGCTTTCTTT.

This chain connects TRBV5-8 to TRBJ1-6; perhaps TRBD1 as D (5 bases). The CDR3 has 17 amino acids. Between the trimmed V and J ends, which lost 5 bases and 0 bases, there was a span of 15 bases. Per germline, CDR1 SGHTS and CDR2 YDEGEE. The CDR3 bases are TGTGCCAGCAGTGCATCCAGGGTTAGCTCCTATAATTCACCCCTCCACTTT. Translating gives CASSASRVSSYNSPLHF.

In DNA, the CDR3 is TGTGCCAGCAGCGTCACCCGGGACAGGGGAACTAATGAAAAACTGTTTTTT. Translation: CASSVTRDRGTNEKLFF. The genes are TRBV9 and TRBJ1-4, with 10 bases matching TRBD1. Trimming at V came to 2 bases and at J to 1 base, leaving 5 bases not matched to a gene. CDR3 size: 17 residues. The germline gives CDR1 SGDLS, CDR2 YYNGEE.

The chain employs TRBV27 and TRBJ1-6; 7 bases fit TRBD1. V lost 7 bases and J lost 6; bases outside the gene matches: 9. Germline V gene lookup returns CDR1 MNHEY and CDR2 SMNVEV (reference sequence). This CDR3 comprises 15 residues. CDR3 in amino acids: CASILTGTFNSPLHF. CDR3 sequence (DNA): TGTGCCAGCATCCTGACAGGGACCTTTAATTCACCCCTCCACTTT.

V gene TRBV11-3 combines with J gene TRBJ1-1; tentative D call: TRBD1 (5 bases). The V end lost 2 bases, the J end lost 0 bases, and 7 bases lay between the germline ends. The CDR3 is 14 amino acids. Germline V lookup: CDR1 SGHNT, CDR2 YENEEA. The CDR3 DNA reads TGTGCCAGCAGCTTACAGGGCCTGAACACTGAAGCTTTCTTT. Its translation: CASSLQGLNTEAFF. Filled out from reference TRBV11-3 and TRBJ1-1, the complete variable domain reads EAGVVQSPRYKIIEKKQPVAFWCNPISGHNTLYWYLQNLGQGPELLIRYENEEAVDDSQLPKDRFSAERLKGVDSTLKIQPAELGDSAVYLCASSLQGLNTEAFFGQGTRLTVV.

V usage is TRBV18 and J usage is TRBJ1-1; 9 bases are a match to TRBD1. Trimming removed 1 base from V and 6 bases from J; junction bases left unmatched: 6. The CDR3 is 15 amino acids. The germline V gene has CDR1 KGHSH and CDR2 LQKENI. The CDR3 here is CASSPRTGASAEAFF. The DNA of the CDR3 is TGTGCCAGCTCACCACGGACAGGGGCTAGCGCTGAAGCTTTCTTT.

The J gene is TRBJ2-2, the V gene TRBV5-4, with 7 bases aligning to TRBD1. The CDR3 is made up of 15 amino acids. V lost 4 bases and J lost 6; bases outside the gene matches: 9. Germline V gene data show CDR1 as SGHNT and CDR2 as YYREEE (reference sequence). The CDR3 spells CASSRQGSPPGELFF. The CDR3 DNA follows: TGTGCCAGCAGCCGACAGGGAAGTCCCCCCGGGGAGCTGTTTTTT.

J is TRBJ2-7 and V is TRBV28; the D gene is possibly TRBD2 (5 bases). CDR3 size: 13 residues. Germline V gives CDR1 MDHEN, CDR2 SYDVKM. V lost 4 bases, J lost 7 bases, and 14 bases lay in between. CDR3 sequence reads: CASSWSGSPEQYF. The CDR3 bases are TGTGCCAGCAGTTGGTCGGGATCCCCGGAGCAGTACTTC.

This chain uses TRBV27 with TRBJ2-1; 13 nucleotides line up with TRBD2. The trim removed 5 bases at V and 9 bases at J, leaving 10 bases unmatched. The germline CDR1 and CDR2 sequences are MNHEY and SMNVEV (reference sequence). The CDR3 covers 16 residues. CDR3 loop: CASSITSGRADGEQFF. The CDR3 DNA reads TGTGCCAGCAGTATTACTAGCGGGAGGGCCGACGGTGAGCAGTTCTTC.

The V gene is TRBV6-5, the J gene TRBJ2-5, with D tentatively TRBD2 (5 bases). V lost 3 bases and J 4 bases, leaving 18 bases between the germline ends. CDR1 and CDR2 from the germline V gene are MNHEY and SVGAGI. There are 16 residues in the CDR3. In DNA, the CDR3 is TGTGCCAGCAGTTATACTTTGTTTGGCGAGGGAGAGACCCAGTACTTC. Translated, it gives CASSYTLFGEGETQYF.

V gene TRBV4-2 combines with J gene TRBJ2-3; possibly TRBD2 for D (6 bases). Germline assignment: CDR1 LGHNA and CDR2 YNFKEQ. The CDR3 consists of 14 residues. V was cut by 2 bases and J by 2 bases, with 8 bases left in between. CDR3 residues: CASSQTDYTDTQYF. The CDR3 DNA sequence: TGTGCCAGCAGCCAAACGGACTACACAGATACGCAGTATTTT.

This chain joins TRBV6-2 or TRBV6-3 and TRBJ2-1; weak D call: TRBD2 (6 bases). The V gene lost 0 bases and the J gene lost 4 bases, with 13 bases spanning the gap. Germline values: CDR1 MNHEY, CDR2 SVGEGT. CDR3 length equals 16 residues. The CDR3 spells CASSYSLADLYNEQFF. The CDR3, as DNA: TGTGCCAGCAGTTACTCGTTAGCGGACCTATACAATGAGCAGTTCTTC.

The CDR3 coding sequence is TGTGCCAGCAGCTTTCAGGGGAAAAGGTATGGCTACACCTTC. Translated: CASSFQGKRYGYTF. V is TRBV5-4 and J is TRBJ1-2; D perhaps matches TRBD1 (6 bases). The V and J ends lost 2 bases and 5 bases respectively, with 13 bases between them. The CDR3 extends over 14 amino acids. The germline V gene encodes CDR1 SGHNT and CDR2 YYREEE (reference sequence).

The V gene is TRBV10-2, the J gene TRBJ1-1; a possible D gene is TRBD1 (5 bases). Trimming left V 7 bases short and J 0 bases short, with 9 bases between. The CDR3 contains 13 residues. Germline V gives CDR1 WSHSY, CDR2 SAAADI. This CDR3 is CASKWGVNTEAFF. In DNA form, the CDR3 reads TGCGCCAGCAAATGGGGGGTGAACACTGAAGCTTTCTTT.

V and J are TRBV3-1 (or the pseudogene TRBV3-2) and TRBJ2-5; 8 nucleotides match TRBD2. The CDR3 runs 16 residues. Germline V gene lookup returns CDR1 LGHDT and CDR2 YNNKEL (reference sequence). V lost 0 bases to trimming and J lost 5 bases; unmatched junction nucleotides: 8. The DNA of the CDR3 is TGTGCCAGCAGCCAAGAGAGGCGGGGGGTCAGGGAGACCCAGTACTTC. Residues: CASSQERRGVRETQYF.

This clone was observed once. The chain uses TRBV27 and TRBJ1-2; D is undetermined. V lost 5 bases and J 7 bases, leaving 17 bases between the germline ends. Germline CDR1 MNHEY, CDR2 SMNVEV (reference sequence). The CDR3 has 14 residues. The CDR3 protein is CASSPSQTAGGYTF. CDR3 in DNA: TGTGCCAGCAGTCCCTCCCAGACGGCGGGTGGCTACACCTTC.

The CDR3 region is CASSAPGETQYF. The CDR3 region has the DNA TGTGCCAGTAGTGCCCCCGGTGAGACCCAGTACTTC. This chain uses TRBV19 with TRBJ2-5, with D unresolved. The V end lost 5 bases, the J end lost 5 bases, and 9 bases lay between the germline ends. The length of the CDR3 is 12 residues. The germline V gene has CDR1 LNHDA and CDR2 SQIVND (reference sequence).

The gene calls are TRBV5-1 and TRBJ2-7, with 9 bases lining up with TRBD2. The germline CDR1 and CDR2 sequences are SGHRS and YFSETQ. V trimming: 5 bases; J trimming: 3 bases; junction bases outside the gene matches: 18. The CDR3 consists of 18 residues. The CDR3 region has the DNA TGCGCCAGCAGTTCCGACGGTAGCGGGGGTCGGACTTTCTACGAGCAGTACTTC. Translating gives CASSSDGSGGRTFYEQYF. Full variable domain (outside the CDR3, taken from reference TRBV5-1 and TRBJ2-7): KAGVTQTPRYLIKTRGQQVTLSCSPISGHRSVSWYQQTPGQGLQFLFEYFSETQRNKGNFPGRFSGRQFSNSRSEMNVSTLELGDSALYLCASSSDGSGGRTFYEQYFGPGTRLTVT.

The chain recombines TRBV15 with TRBJ1-2; D might be TRBD1 (6 bases). The CDR3 runs to 17 residues. CDR1 is LNHNV, CDR2 YYDKDF, per germline (reference sequence). The V gene lost 1 base and the J gene lost 4 bases, with 19 bases spanning the gap. CDR3 loop: CATSRGEQGPPFYGYTF. The CDR3 nucleotides are TGTGCCACCAGCAGAGGGGAACAGGGCCCACCGTTCTATGGCTACACCTTC.

On this clone itself: The identical CDR3 is also encoded by other nucleotide sequences in the sample. The chain's CDR3 is CASSQSTGSGNTIYF. DNA for the CDR3: TGCGCCAGCAGCCAATCGACAGGGTCGGGAAACACCATATATTTT. The chain recombines TRBV4-1 with TRBJ1-3, with 7 bases fitting TRBD1. J was trimmed by 4 bases and V by 2 bases; bases with no gene match: 5. CDR1 and CDR2 from the germline V gene are MGHRA and YSYEKL. This CDR3 is 15 amino acids long.